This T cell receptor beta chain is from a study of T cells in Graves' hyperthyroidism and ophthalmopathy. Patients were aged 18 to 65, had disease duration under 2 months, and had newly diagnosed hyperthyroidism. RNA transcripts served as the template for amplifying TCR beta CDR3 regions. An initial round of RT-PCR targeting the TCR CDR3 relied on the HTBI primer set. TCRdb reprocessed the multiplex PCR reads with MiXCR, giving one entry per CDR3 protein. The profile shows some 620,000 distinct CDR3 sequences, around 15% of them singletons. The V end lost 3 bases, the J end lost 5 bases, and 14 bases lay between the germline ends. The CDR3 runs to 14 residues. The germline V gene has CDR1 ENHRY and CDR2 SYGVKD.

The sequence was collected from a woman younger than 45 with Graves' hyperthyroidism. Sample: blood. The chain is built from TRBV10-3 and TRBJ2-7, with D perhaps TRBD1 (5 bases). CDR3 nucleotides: TGTGCCATCAGTGAAAGGGGATTTGGGGACGAGCAGTACTTC. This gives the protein CAISERGFGDEQYF.